These 6 T cell receptor beta chains were all obtained from the same sample, sequenced in a study of vaccination and CD4 T cells after COVID-19. An Oncomine TCR Beta short-read assay was used to sequence the DNA from cultured CD4+ T cells. TCRdb reprocessed the PCR reads with MiXCR, giving one entry per CDR3 protein. There are under 20,000 distinct CDR3 sequences in the sample; roughly 60% occur only once, and 11% lies in the top ten. As to treatment: approximately nine-day PBMC culture with coronavirus spike peptide pools or control peptides (ViraFEST assay). Which antigens these TCRs recognize remains unknown. The sample was CD4+ T cells from blood, cultured in vitro. The receptors come from a human donor who had recovered from COVID-19.

The CDR3 protein is CASSTRKGKNSPLHF. The CDR3 nucleotides are TGTGCCAGCAGCACCCGAAAGGGGAAAAATTCACCCCTCCACTTT. This chain connects TRBV21-1 to TRBJ1-6; TRBD1, the table's D call, lacks a check against the DNA. TRBV21-1 is a pseudogene locus. The CDR3 extends over 15 amino acids.

J is TRBJ2-5 and V is TRBV5-1, with D perhaps assigned TRBD1 or TRBD2 (5 bases each). CDR1 is SGHRS, CDR2 YFSETQ, per germline. This CDR3 spans 15 amino acids. V gave up 2 bases and J gave up 2 bases, with 13 bases separating them. The CDR3 DNA reads as TGCGCCAGCAGCTTTGGGGGAACGGGACAAGAGACCCAGTACTTC. Translating it yields CASSFGGTGQETQYF.

The V call is TRBV6-1, the J call TRBJ2-2; 10 bases align to TRBD1. Germline CDR1 is MNHNS and CDR2 is SASEGT. There are 14 residues in the CDR3. V dropped 7 bases and J dropped 4; count of bases not matched to a gene: 3. The CDR3 region is CASMWTGGTGELFF. The CDR3 DNA follows: TGTGCCAGCATGTGGACAGGGGGCACCGGGGAGCTGTTTTTT.

The V and J genes are TRBV7-8 and TRBJ1-1; D gene ambiguous. The V end lost 3 bases, the J end lost 2 bases, and 7 bases lay between the germline ends. The germline V gene has CDR1 SGHVS and CDR2 FQNEAQ. The CDR3 sequence is 13 residues long. This CDR3 is CASSLQENTEAFF. CDR3 bases: TGTGCCAGCAGCTTGCAAGAAAACACTGAAGCTTTCTTT.

This clonotype was counted between two and nine times. The chain is built from TRBV7-9 and TRBJ1-6, with 7 bases lining up with TRBD1. The CDR3 has 17 residues. The J segment lost 7 bases and the V segment lost 8 bases, leaving 17 bases of the junction unmatched. Germline values: CDR1 SEHNR, CDR2 FQNEAQ (reference sequence). CDR3 DNA: TGTGCCAGCCGACTTTCCGGGACAGTCACCGTGAATTCACCCCTCCACTTT. Protein product: CASRLSGTVTVNSPLHF.

In its sample, this clonotype was seen a few times. The rearrangement links TRBV11-2 to TRBJ1-1; no reliable D call. CDR3 length equals 13 residues. Germline CDR1 reads SGHAT; CDR2 reads FQNNGV. Trimming cost V 2 bases and J 0 bases, with 4 bases left between them. CDR3 protein: CASSLHLNTEAFF. In nucleotides, the CDR3 is TGTGCCAGCAGCTTACACTTGAACACTGAAGCTTTCTTT.